These T cell receptor beta chains were read from a single sample in a study of blood T cell repertoires in COVID-19. Sequenced by immunoSEQ multiplex PCR; TCRdb stores in-frame clones only, minus some. Here the sample spans approximately 280,000 clones, about nine tenths being singletons. The sample was peripheral blood. The source is a woman aged 25 to 39 with COVID-19, enrolled during active disease. The CDR3 runs from the conserved cysteine through the conserved F or W. D genes are given only for firm matches. Size is omitted from some rows. Given values are once, few, many or a class for expanded clones.

j_call	clone_size	d_call	cdr3_length	v_call	cdr3_aa	cdr3_nt
TRBJ2-5	once	.	12	TRBV5-4	CASSLYQETQYF	TGTGCCAGCAGCCTGTACCAAGAGACCCAGTACTTC
TRBJ1-2	once	.	13	TRBV6-6	CASSPGLNYGYTF	TGTGCCAGCAGTCCCGGTCTAAACTATGGCTACACCTTC
TRBJ2-2	.	.	14	TRBV4-1	CASSIRGGFGELFF	TGCGCCAGCAGCATAAGGGGGGGGTTCGGGGAGCTGTTTTTT
TRBJ1-1	.	.	13	TRBV30	CAWSDQGTSEAFF	TGTGCCTGGAGTGATCAGGGAACGAGTGAAGCTTTCTTT
TRBJ1-2	.	TRBD1	16	TRBV7-9	CASSRTGREGAYGYTF	TGTGCCAGCAGCCGGACAGGGCGGGAGGGTGCTTATGGCTACACCTTC
TRBJ1-5	.	.	13	TRBV6-6	CASSYSENQPQHF	TGTGCCAGCAGTTACTCGGAGAATCAGCCCCAGCATTTT
TRBJ1-4	.	.	14	TRBV5-1	CASSRSEPNEKLFF	TGCGCCAGCAGCCGCAGCGAACCTAATGAAAAACTGTTTTTT
TRBJ1-5	.	.	15	TRBV19	CASSITAHSNQPQHF	TGTGCCAGTAGTATAACTGCTCATAGCAATCAGCCCCAGCATTTT
TRBJ2-7	.	.	10	TRBV20-1	CSAQTYEQYF	TGCAGTGCCCAAACATACGAGCAGTACTTC
TRBJ2-1	.	TRBD2	17	TRBV13	CASSPGAGGGSYNEQFF	TGTGCCAGCAGCCCAGGGGCGGGAGGAGGATCCTACAATGAGCAGTTCTTC
TRBJ2-7	.	TRBD1	14	TRBV29-1	CSVEALTGRYEQYF	TGCAGCGTTGAAGCTCTGACAGGGCGTTACGAGCAGTACTTC
TRBJ1-2	.	TRBD1	18	TRBV5-1	CASSLEGTGESIGNGYTF	TGCGCCAGCAGCTTGGAGGGGACAGGGGAGAGTATCGGGAATGGCTACACCTTC
TRBJ1-1	.	.	14	TRBV6-5	CASGGGRGRTEAFF	TGTGCCAGCGGGGGGGGCAGGGGAAGGACTGAAGCTTTCTTT
TRBJ2-7	.	.	13	TRBV6-5	CASSLGQGYEQYF	TGTGCCAGCAGTTTGGGACAAGGCTACGAGCAGTACTTC
TRBJ2-7	.	.	15	TRBV7-3	CASSPGRTSTYEQYF	TGTGCCAGCAGCCCAGGGAGGACGAGCACTTACGAGCAGTACTTC
TRBJ2-7	.	.	13	TRBV6-5	CASSYRGAYEQYF	TGTGCCAGCAGTTACAGGGGCGCCTACGAGCAGTACTTC
TRBJ2-1	.	TRBD1	14	TRBV5-1	CASLPGQGNNEQFF	TGCGCCTCACTACCGGGACAGGGGAACAATGAGCAGTTCTTC
TRBJ2-6	.	TRBD2	18	TRBV7-2	CASSLSLAGLSGANVLTF	TGTGCCAGCAGCTTAAGCTTAGCGGGACTCTCTGGGGCCAACGTCCTGACTTTC
TRBJ1-5	.	.	14	TRBV6-5	CASSYDYSNQPQHF	TGTGCCAGCAGTTACGACTATAGCAATCAGCCCCAGCATTTT
TRBJ1-5	few	.	15	TRBV19	CASSISQGRPGAQHF	TGTGCCAGTAGTATATCCCAGGGGAGACCTGGGGCCCAGCATTTT
TRBJ2-1	.	.	13	TRBV12-3/TRBV12-4	CASNKGGPHEQFF	TGTGCCAGCAATAAAGGAGGCCCCCATGAGCAGTTCTTC
TRBJ2-7	.	TRBD2	15	TRBV29-1	CSVESPTGRGYEQYF	TGCAGCGTTGAATCCCCTACCGGGAGGGGTTACGAGCAGTACTTC
TRBJ2-7	.	TRBD1	13	TRBV28	CASSLDRGHEQYF	TGTGCCAGCAGCCTCGACAGGGGCCACGAGCAGTACTTC
TRBJ2-3	.	.	11	TRBV6-2/TRBV6-3	CASSFHTGQYF	TGTGCCAGCAGTTTCCATACGGGGCAGTATTTT
TRBJ2-3	.	TRBD2	15	TRBV9	CASSLRSGRGDTQYF	TGTGCCAGCAGCCTTCGTAGCGGGAGAGGGGATACGCAGTATTTT
TRBJ1-5	.	.	16	TRBV6-2/TRBV6-3	CASSYGGAYSNQPQHF	TGTGCCAGCAGTTACGGGGGGGCCTATAGCAATCAGCCCCAGCATTTT
TRBJ2-1	.	.	14	TRBV3-1/TRBV3-2	CASSQEITYNEQFF	TGTGCCAGCAGCCAAGAAATCACCTACAATGAGCAGTTCTTC
TRBJ1-1	.	TRBD1	14	TRBV19	CASTPGQGNTEAFF	TGTGCCAGTACTCCAGGACAGGGCAACACTGAAGCTTTCTTT
TRBJ2-3	.	TRBD2	16	TRBV4-1	CASSQGLAGGPDTQYF	TGCGCCAGCAGCCAAGGACTAGCGGGAGGGCCAGATACGCAGTATTTT
TRBJ2-1	.	TRBD2	15	TRBV6-4	CASTNRDYSYNEQFF	TGTGCCAGCACTAACCGGGACTACTCCTACAATGAGCAGTTCTTC
TRBJ2-7	.	.	15	TRBV5-1	CASSLDPGAVYEQYF	TGCGCCAGCAGCTTGGATCCGGGAGCGGTCTACGAGCAGTACTTC
TRBJ1-4	.	.	15	TRBV7-2	CASSLSGQSNEKLFF	TGTGCCAGCAGCTTAAGTGGGCAGTCTAATGAAAAACTGTTTTTT
TRBJ1-4	.	TRBD1	17	TRBV2	CASTRPSDRVIFEKLFF	TGTGCCAGCACTCGCCCCTCCGACAGGGTAATATTTGAAAAACTGTTTTTT
TRBJ1-4	.	.	14	TRBV2	CASHEAPTNEKLFF	TGTGCCAGCCATGAGGCTCCAACTAATGAAAAACTGTTTTTT
TRBJ2-7	.	TRBD1	15	TRBV10-1	CASSARTGGTYEQYF	TGCGCCAGCAGTGCCCGGACAGGCGGAACCTACGAGCAGTACTTC
TRBJ1-2	.	.	14	TRBV5-1	CASSSTTDGYGYTF	TGCGCCAGCAGCTCCACCACAGACGGCTATGGCTACACCTTC
TRBJ1-1	.	.	12	TRBV29-1	CSARRRNTEAFF	TGCAGCGCCCGGCGGAGGAACACTGAAGCTTTCTTT
TRBJ2-1	.	TRBD2	15	TRBV27	CASSSSSGRGGEQFF	TGTGCCAGCAGTTCTTCTAGCGGGAGAGGCGGTGAGCAGTTCTTC
TRBJ2-3	.	.	14	TRBV5-4	CASRSDGPPDTQYF	TGTGCCAGCAGGTCGGATGGGCCCCCAGATACGCAGTATTTT
TRBJ1-1	.	.	13	TRBV19	CASNLGGPTEAFF	TGTGCCAGTAACCTCGGGGGGCCCACTGAAGCTTTCTTT
TRBJ1-6	.	TRBD1	17	TRBV13	CASSPDRGHSGNSPLHF	TGTGCCAGCAGCCCCGACAGGGGCCATTCGGGTAATTCACCCCTCCACTTT